A selection of T cell receptor beta chains follows, all from one sample in a study of CD8+ T cells in alopecia areata. Clones were sequenced by immunoSEQ multiplex PCR, and TCRdb holds only the in-frame ones, with some missing. The table lists about 200,000 clones, more than 50% of them singletons. The sample here was CD4+ T cells sorted from blood, taken at week 24, from a patient treated with tofacitinib. These receptors came from a human donor with alopecia areata. CDR3s include the opening cysteine and the closing phenylalanine or tryptophan. D genes are given only for firm matches. Clone sizes are given selectively: once, few, many, or a class where the clone is expanded.

j_call v_call clone_size d_call cdr3_nt cdr3_aa
TRBJ1-5 TRBV29-1 NA NA TGCAGCGTTCCCGACAGGAGCAATCAGCCCCAGCATTTT CSVPDRSNQPQHF
TRBJ2-7 TRBV29-1 few TRBD1 TGCAGCGTTGACCCAGGGGGCGGCGAGCAGTACTTC CSVDPGGGEQYF
TRBJ2-1 TRBV11-2 NA NA TGTGCCAGCAGCTTAGGACGGGAGCCAAAGGGGTTCTTC CASSLGREPKGFF
TRBJ2-5 TRBV30 NA NA TGTGCCTGGAGTGTACGACTCGGAGAGACCCAGTACTTC CAWSVRLGETQYF
TRBJ1-2 TRBV6-6 NA NA TGTGCCTGCCCGGACGGAATCTATGGCTACACCTTC CACPDGIYGYTF
TRBJ2-3 TRBV29-1 NA TRBD2 TGCAGCGTTGAGGGAGGGTCCGCCACAGATACGCAGTATTTT CSVEGGSATDTQYF
TRBJ2-3 TRBV10-2 NA NA TGCGCCAGCGGGGGGATCCAGGGAACAGATACGCAGTATTTT CASGGIQGTDTQYF
TRBJ2-7 TRBV13 few NA TGTGCCAGCAGCCCCCGAGGCGACTACGAGCAGTACTTC CASSPRGDYEQYF
TRBJ2-7 TRBV29-1 NA TRBD1 TGCAGCGTCCCCGGGACAGGGGGCTACGAGCAGTACTTC CSVPGTGGYEQYF
TRBJ2-5 TRBV11-2 NA NA TGTGCCAGCACCACACGGCGGGCGAAAGAGACCCAGTACTTC CASTTRRAKETQYF
TRBJ1-2 TRBV7-2 once NA TGTGCCAGCAGAATAGTCAACTATGGCTACACCTTC CASRIVNYGYTF
TRBJ1-1 TRBV29-1 NA TRBD1 TGCAGCGTTGAAGTGACAGGGAGGGTCACTGAAGCTTTCTTT CSVEVTGRVTEAFF
TRBJ2-5 TRBV29-1 few NA TGCAGCGTTGTTCGGCAGTACCAAGAGACCCAGTACTTC CSVVRQYQETQYF
TRBJ1-6 TRBV7-2 few NA TGTGCCAGCATAGACGGCCTGCCCTATAATTCACCCCTCCACTTT CASIDGLPYNSPLHF
TRBJ1-2 TRBV29-1 NA NA TGCAGCGTTGAAGCAGTTAACTATGGCTACACCTTC CSVEAVNYGYTF
TRBJ1-4 TRBV10-3 NA NA TGTGCCACCTCAACAGCAGCAACTAATGAAAAACTGTTTTTT CATSTAATNEKLFF
TRBJ2-3 TRBV4-3 NA NA TGCGCCAGCAGCCCCGGGTTAGGGGCAGGCACAGATACGCAGTATTTT CASSPGLGAGTDTQYF